Listed here are 23 T cell receptor beta chains from one sample, sequenced in a study of response to subunit inactivated influenza vaccine. TCRdb redid the calling of the RT-PCR reads with MiXCR, one entry per CDR3 protein. Here the sample spans more than 700,000 distinct CDR3 sequences, 21% being singletons. This specimen consisted of PBMCs from blood, obtained less than 6 days after vaccination. The receptors were sampled from a man aged 50-60 years who received an inactivated influenza vaccine.

In its sample, this clonotype was seen a few times. The chain employs TRBV3-1 and TRBJ2-7, with D possibly being TRBD1 (5 bases). The CDR3 loop spans 13 amino acids. From germline, CDR1 is LGHDT and CDR2 YNNKEL (reference sequence). The V and J ends lost 3 bases and 6 bases respectively, with 12 bases between them. As DNA, the CDR3 is TGTGCCAGCAGCCACTTTACAGGAACCGAGCAGTACTTC. Protein: CASSHFTGTEQYF.

The rearrangement joins TRBV5-1 to TRBJ2-5; 12 bases match TRBD2. V trimming: 0 bases; J trimming: 5 bases; junction bases outside the gene matches: 5. The CDR3 is made up of 16 amino acids. The germline CDR1 and CDR2 sequences are SGHRS and YFSETQ. The CDR3 bases are TGCGCCAGCAGCTTGGAGACTAGCGGGAGTAGTGAGACCCAGTACTTC. It specifies CASSLETSGSSETQYF.

This clonotype occurred a few times. The chain employs TRBV12-3 or TRBV12-4 and TRBJ2-1, with TRBD2 matching over 12 bases. CDR3 length: 16 amino acids. The ends lost 2 bases at V and 7 bases at J; junction bases unmatched: 6. CDR3 DNA: TGTGCCAGCAGTTTACTAGCGGGAGGGCCGGTGAATGAGCAGTTCTTC. Translated, it gives CASSLLAGGPVNEQFF.

Only one count was recorded for this clonotype. The V and J genes are TRBV3-1 and TRBJ2-7; D tentatively reads TRBD1 or TRBD2 (5 bases each). Trimming cost V 1 base and J 7 bases, with 17 bases left between them. Germline lookup yields CDR1 LGHDT and CDR2 YNNKEL (reference sequence). The CDR3 extends over 15 amino acids. Here the CDR3 reads CASSQGPGDQGEQYF. The CDR3 region has the DNA TGTGCCAGCAGCCAAGGACCCGGGGACCAGGGAGAGCAGTACTTC.

This clonotype was observed a handful of times. This chain joins TRBV6-5 and TRBJ2-1; 10 bases agree with TRBD1. Looked up from germline, CDR1 is MNHEY and CDR2 is SVGAGI. J was trimmed by 8 bases and V by 4 bases; bases with no gene match: 5. This CDR3 comprises 14 residues. The CDR3 DNA reads as TGTGCCAGCAGTTCCCCCGGGACAGGGGATGAGCAGTTCTTC. Amino acid sequence: CASSSPGTGDEQFF.

The chain has TRBV12-3 or TRBV12-4 and TRBJ1-4; D perhaps matches TRBD1 (6 bases). This CDR3 region has 13 residues. Trimming removed 8 bases from V and 8 bases from J, with 15 bases in between. CDR3 coding DNA: TGTGCCAGCCGACCCGGGGGCGGCGAAAAACTGTTTTTT. Protein: CASRPGGGEKLFF.

The V call is TRBV4-3, the J call TRBJ2-1; D may be TRBD1 or TRBD2 (5 bases each). The CDR3 spans 15 residues. With 0 bases removed from V and 2 bases from J, the gap between germline ends came to 8 bases. Germline lookup yields CDR1 LGHNA and CDR2 YSLEER. This CDR3 reads CASSQEMGAYNEQFF. For the CDR3, the DNA is TGCGCCAGCAGCCAAGAAATGGGGGCCTACAATGAGCAGTTCTTC.

The chain combines TRBV7-9 with TRBJ2-5; 10 positions agree with TRBD1. V gave up 3 bases and J gave up 5 bases; unmatched junction bases: 6. The CDR3 is 15 amino acids. Germline CDR1 SEHNR, CDR2 FQNEAQ (reference sequence). The CDR3 DNA reads TGTGCCAGCAGCTTTGCGAGGGACAGGGGTGAGACCCAGTACTTC. Its protein is CASSFARDRGETQYF.

This clonotype rates as medium-sized (0.01 to 0.1%). J is TRBJ2-7 and V is TRBV29-1, with TRBD2 matching 7 bases. Germline CDR1 reads SQVTM; CDR2 reads ANQGSEA. CDR3 length equals 13 residues. The CDR3 coding sequence is TGCAGTACCCAGCGGGACCCCCTTGCCGAGCAGTACTTC. Residues: CSTQRDPLAEQYF.

This clonotype was seen a few times. The chain is built from TRBV5-6 and TRBJ2-1; no definite D call. The V gene's germline CDR1 is SGHDT and CDR2 YYEEEE. The CDR3 extends over 14 amino acids. V lost 2 bases and J 7 bases, leaving 13 bases between the germline ends. CDR3 amino acids: CASSFGDLLNEQFF. CDR3 bases: TGTGCCAGCAGCTTCGGAGACCTATTAAATGAGCAGTTCTTC.

This chain links TRBV12-3 or TRBV12-4 with TRBJ2-5, with TRBD2 matching 14 bases. The CDR3 consists of 16 residues. The V segment lost 4 bases and the J segment 2 bases; nucleotides outside the gene matches: 3. The CDR3: CASSSGLAGAQETQYF. The CDR3 DNA is TGTGCCAGCAGTTCGGGACTAGCGGGAGCTCAAGAGACCCAGTACTTC.

The V and J genes are TRBV7-9 and TRBJ1-3, with D possibly matching TRBD1 (6 bases). The CDR3 runs 15 residues. V dropped 5 bases and J dropped 4 bases, with 15 bases sitting between them. Germline V CDR1 and CDR2: SEHNR, FQNEAQ (reference sequence). CDR3 nucleotide sequence: TGTGCCAGCAGCGGGGACACATTAGGGGGAAACACCATATATTTT. Protein sequence: CASSGDTLGGNTIYF.

The chain combines TRBV20-1 with TRBJ2-1; 7 nucleotides align to TRBD1. The germline V gene encodes CDR1 DFQATT and CDR2 SNEGSKA (reference sequence). V dropped 3 bases and J dropped 6; count of bases not matched to a gene: 14. The CDR3 spans 16 residues. The CDR3 is CSASLVRGEGANEQFF. The CDR3 bases are TGCAGTGCTAGTTTAGTTAGGGGAGAGGGGGCCAATGAGCAGTTCTTC.

This clonotype came up a few times. The rearrangement uses TRBV19 and TRBJ1-1; TRBD1 matches at 9 bases. CDR3 size: 14 residues. V dropped 6 bases and J dropped 5; count of bases not matched to a gene: 7. Looked up from germline, CDR1 is LNHDA and CDR2 is SQIVND (reference sequence). CDR3: CASRFRDRDTEAFF. The CDR3 DNA reads as TGTGCCAGTAGATTTAGGGACAGGGATACTGAAGCTTTCTTT.

This sequence joins TRBV7-2 and TRBJ2-5; TRBD2 aligns across 9 bases. Germline trimming cut 5 bases from V and 6 bases from J; bases unmatched to any gene: 13. The CDR3 consists of 16 residues. Germline loops: CDR1 SGHTA, CDR2 FQGNSA. This chain's CDR3 is CASSETSGSGRKTQYF. CDR3 nucleotide sequence: TGTGCCAGCAGCGAAACTAGCGGGTCGGGGAGGAAGACCCAGTACTTC.

A few counts support this clonotype. The chain employs TRBV20-1 and TRBJ1-5; TRBD1 might be the D (5 bases). The length of the CDR3 is 16 residues. V dropped 2 bases and J dropped 2 bases, with 16 bases sitting between them. Germline values: CDR1 DFQATT, CDR2 SNEGSKA (reference sequence). The CDR3 loop is CSARRRGLGGNQPQHF. CDR3 in DNA: TGCAGTGCTAGAAGGAGGGGTTTGGGAGGCAATCAGCCCCAGCATTTT.

The sample holds a few counts of this clonotype. The chain joins TRBV7-8 to TRBJ2-3; TRBD2 aligns across 11 bases. The germline V gene encodes CDR1 SGHVS and CDR2 FQNEAQ. Losses at the gene ends were 4 bases for V and 1 base for J; bases not matched to a gene: 4. This CDR3 spans 16 amino acids. CDR3 in amino acids: CASSSMGLAGTDTQYF. CDR3 coding DNA: TGTGCCAGCAGCTCGATGGGACTAGCGGGCACAGATACGCAGTATTTT.

The rearrangement joins TRBV5-6 to TRBJ2-3; weak D call: TRBD2 (6 bases). Germline loops: CDR1 SGHDT, CDR2 YYEEEE. Trimming took 4 bases from V and 0 from J, leaving 9 bases between them. This CDR3 has 14 residues. The CDR3 DNA sequence: TGTGCCAGCAGCCCGGGGGAAAGCACAGATACGCAGTATTTT. Translated: CASSPGESTDTQYF.

This clonotype came up once. J is TRBJ1-1 and V is TRBV7-9; D unclear. The CDR3 runs 17 residues. Germline CDR1 reads SEHNR; CDR2 reads FQNEAQ (reference sequence). V was shortened by 3 bases and J by 0 bases, with 17 bases between the two germline ends. The CDR3 DNA reads as TGTGCCAGCAGCTTGGGCGAATCGAGGTTCTTGAACACTGAAGCTTTCTTT. Its protein product is CASSLGESRFLNTEAFF.

The chain combines TRBV29-1 with TRBJ2-3; 10 bases match TRBD1. Germline loops: CDR1 SQVTM, CDR2 ANQGSEA. J lost 4 bases, V lost 7 bases, and 8 bases had no gene match. CDR3 length: 14 residues. DNA for the CDR3: TGCAGCGGGAGAGACAGGGGGCGAGCAGATACGCAGTATTTT. It translates to CSGRDRGRADTQYF.

The chain links TRBV6-5 to TRBJ2-7, with TRBD1 identical over 8 bases. The trim removed 0 bases at V and 5 bases at J, leaving 9 bases unmatched. This CDR3 comprises 16 residues. Germline V gene lookup returns CDR1 MNHEY and CDR2 SVGAGI. The DNA of the CDR3 is TGTGCCAGCAGTTACTCGACGGCGGCAGGGGGCCACGAGCAGTACTTC. As protein: CASSYSTAAGGHEQYF.

This clonotype was picked up many times. The V gene is TRBV7-6, the J gene TRBJ2-3; 7 positions match TRBD2. The CDR3 extends over 17 amino acids. Germline CDR1 reads SGHVS; CDR2 reads FNYEAQ. V was clipped by 1 base and J by 3 bases; unmatched bases: 10. The CDR3 region has the DNA TGTGCCAGCAGCTTAGTATCAGCGGGGCCTAAAACAGATACGCAGTATTTT. Translation: CASSLVSAGPKTDTQYF.

The genes are TRBV24-1 and TRBJ2-7, with 7 bases aligning to TRBD1. Germline assignment: CDR1 KGHDR and CDR2 SFDVKD. CDR3 length equals 13 residues. The V segment lost 4 bases and the J segment 4 bases; nucleotides outside the gene matches: 3. This CDR3 reads CATSEGQAYEQYF. The CDR3 DNA reads TGTGCCACCAGTGAAGGACAGGCTTACGAGCAGTACTTC.